This TCR beta chain was sequenced in a study of blood T cells in healthy people across ages. Study-wide points: Diversity of TCR beta correlated strongly with naive T cell percentage. Roughly linear age-related decline in beta diversity appeared, significant by age roughly 40.

This clonotype was seen more than once but under ten times. Its antigen is still unknown. PCR was performed a second time for about 7 to 11 cycles using a sample-barcoded 5' primer and a J-beta primer mix. TCRdb recomputed calls from the 5' RACE reads with MiXCR, one row per CDR3 protein. The sample consists of roughly 1,800,000 distinct CDR3 sequences, 49% of them appearing once. Caucasian, healthy and from Russia, the donors were aged between roughly 6 and 95. Germline V gene lookup returns CDR1 SGHKS and CDR2 YYEKEE (reference sequence). J lost 12 bases, V lost 0 bases, and 2 bases had no gene match. The CDR3 runs to 11 residues.

Sequencing was done on a sample of blood. The rearrangement uses TRBV5-5 and TRBJ2-5; TRBD1 matches at 7 bases. The source of this sequence is a woman in her 40s in good health. As DNA, the CDR3 is TGTGCCAGCAGCTTGGGGCAGGGGGAGTACTTC. Translated: CASSLGQGEYF.